Listed here is a single T cell receptor beta chain. The data are from a study of blood T cell repertoires in COVID-19. Study in general: Sites in the United States, Italy and Spain provided acute and convalescent COVID-19 samples.

Produced via immunoSEQ multiplex PCR; TCRdb's table is partial and in-frame only. Found here are about 170,000 clones, 88% of them singletons; the top ten hold 2% to 2.5%. Per germline, CDR1 SGHTA and CDR2 FQGTGA. The germline V and J ends were trimmed by 0 bases and 9 bases, with 17 bases remaining between them. The CDR3 is 15 amino acids. Sequencing was done on a sample of peripheral blood. The sequence derives from a man aged 50-59 years who had recovered from COVID-19. V and J are TRBV7-3 and TRBJ1-2; perhaps TRBD1 as D (6 bases). CDR3 loop: CASSLTPLAGERYTF. CDR3 DNA sequence: TGTGCCAGCAGCTTAACCCCCTTGGCAGGGGAGCGCTACACCTTC.